This is a list of T cell receptor beta chains from one sample in a study of cytomegalovirus exposure and HLA in healthy donors. Assay used: immunoSEQ multiplex PCR; TCRdb lists only in-frame clones, some missing. The sample lists approximately 200,000 clones, approximately 85% occurring once. The specimen sequenced was PBMCs. The receptors were gathered from a woman aged 45-59 years in good health and CMV-seropositive. Both conserved end residues are part of each CDR3. D genes are given only for firm matches. The size entry is marked missing in some rows and otherwise reads once, few, many or a size class.

TGCGCCAGCAGTGAGACAAGGACAGGGTTAGGCGGCTACACCTTC,CASSETRTGLGGYTF,-,TRBV10-1,TRBD1,TRBJ1-2
TGTGCCAGCGCACAGGGAGCTAATGAAAAACTGTTTTTT,CASAQGANEKLFF,few,TRBV25-1,-,TRBJ1-4
TGTGCCATCAACTCGGGACTAGCGGAAACAGATACGCAGTATTTT,CAINSGLAETDTQYF,-,TRBV10-3,TRBD2,TRBJ2-3
TGTGCCAGTAGAAAACTGCTAGGTGAAAAACTGTTTTTT,CASRKLLGEKLFF,-,TRBV19,-,TRBJ1-4
TGTGCCAGCAGTTTTTACAGGGGAAACAATCAGCCCCAGCATTTT,CASSFYRGNNQPQHF,-,TRBV28,TRBD1,TRBJ1-5
TGTGCCACCAGCAGAGATCTCCAGCCCCAGCATTTT,CATSRDLQPQHF,-,TRBV15,-,TRBJ1-5
TGTGCCAGCAGCTTGGTCACCGGGACAGGGGTTTACGAGCAGTACTTC,CASSLVTGTGVYEQYF,-,TRBV5-6,TRBD1,TRBJ2-7
TGTGCCAGCAGCCACCGAGCGGAGCCGTACAATGAGCAGTTCTTC,CASSHRAEPYNEQFF,-,TRBV9,-,TRBJ2-1
TGTGCCAGCAGCGCCGGACTAGCGGTACAAGAGACCCAGTACTTC,CASSAGLAVQETQYF,-,TRBV7-7,TRBD2,TRBJ2-5
TGTGCCAGCAGTACCCTAGCGGGGCCCTACGAGCAGTACTTC,CASSTLAGPYEQYF,once,TRBV6-1,TRBD2,TRBJ2-7
TGTGCCAGCAGCGCAATAGCGGGAGCCACAGATACGCAGTATTTT,CASSAIAGATDTQYF,once,TRBV9,TRBD2,TRBJ2-3
TGTGCCAGCAGTGAAGCTGGGACTAGCGGGAGAACAGATACGCAGTATTTT,CASSEAGTSGRTDTQYF,-,TRBV2,TRBD2,TRBJ2-3
TGCGCCAGCAGTGAGTCGATCAGGTTGGGCGGGATACTCGATGAGCAGTTCTTC,CASSESIRLGGILDEQFF,-,TRBV10-1,-,TRBJ2-1
TGTGCCAGCATGACACGGATGATAATCTACGAGCAGTACTTC,CASMTRMIIYEQYF,-,TRBV14,-,TRBJ2-7
TGTGCCAGCAGTCCCCAGGGGGCACGGATCACTGAAGCTTTCTTT,CASSPQGARITEAFF,once,TRBV7-9,TRBD1,TRBJ1-1
TGTGCCAGCAGCAATGGTCGGGAGGACTACAATGAGCAGTTCTTC,CASSNGREDYNEQFF,-,TRBV21-1,-,TRBJ2-1
TGTGCCAGCAGTACCGACAGGGTCAACTACGAGCAGTACTTC,CASSTDRVNYEQYF,-,TRBV6-5,TRBD1,TRBJ2-7
TGTGCCAGCGGAAACAGGGAAGGCGACTATGGCTACACCTTC,CASGNREGDYGYTF,-,TRBV6-6,-,TRBJ1-2
TGCGCCAGCAGCTTGGCCCTCTCTGGGGCCAACGTCCTGACTTTC,CASSLALSGANVLTF,few,TRBV5-1,-,TRBJ2-6
TGTGCCAGCTCGGGGGGGGAAGCTTTCTTT,CASSGGEAFF,-,TRBV5-8,-,TRBJ1-1
TGCGCCAGCAGTCAATCCAGGGAAAAACTGTTTTTT,CASSQSREKLFF,-,TRBV23-1,-,TRBJ1-4
TGTGCCAGCAGCTTAGGCCAGAACTATGGCTACACCTTC,CASSLGQNYGYTF,-,TRBV7-9,-,TRBJ1-2
TGCGCCAGGGGAGAGGAGAACACCGGGGAGCTGTTTTTT,CARGEENTGELFF,-,TRBV4-1,-,TRBJ2-2
TGTGCCAGCAGCCCGACTAGCGGGAGCGCCGAGCAGTACTTC,CASSPTSGSAEQYF,-,TRBV5-4,TRBD2,TRBJ2-7
TGTGCCAGCAGCTTAGGGGACAAGAATGAGCAGTTCTTC,CASSLGDKNEQFF,-,TRBV7-9,-,TRBJ2-1
TGTGCCAGTAGTATAGGACAGGGAAGAGCCAAAAACATTCAGTACTTC,CASSIGQGRAKNIQYF,-,TRBV19,TRBD1,TRBJ2-4
TGTGCCAGCTCACCCGTAGCGGAGACCCAGTACTTC,CASSPVAETQYF,-,TRBV18,-,TRBJ2-5
TGTGCCAGTCTCGGTGGGGGGATAACTGAAGCTTTCTTT,CASLGGGITEAFF,once,TRBV19,-,TRBJ1-1
TGTGCCACCAGCACAGCGGGAGAATCCTACAATGAGCAGTTCTTC,CATSTAGESYNEQFF,-,TRBV15,TRBD2,TRBJ2-1
TGTGCCAGCAGCCCTAGCGGGGGGGCCTACGAGCAGTACTTC,CASSPSGGAYEQYF,-,TRBV27,TRBD2,TRBJ2-7
TGTGCCAGCAGTTTACGGCGGGGGCGAGACGAGCAGTACTTC,CASSLRRGRDEQYF,-,TRBV27,-,TRBJ2-7
TGCGCCAGCAGCCAGCCGGGACAGGAGAATGAAAAACTGTTTTTT,CASSQPGQENEKLFF,-,TRBV4-3,TRBD1,TRBJ1-4
TGTGCCAGCAGGGCAGGGCTGGTCGACGAGCAGTACTTC,CASRAGLVDEQYF,-,TRBV7-9,-,TRBJ2-7
TGCGCCAGCAGTCCGCAGGGAACCGGGGAGCTGTTTTTT,CASSPQGTGELFF,-,TRBV10-1,-,TRBJ2-2
TGTGCCAGCTCACCCAGACAGGTCAGGAACACTGAAGCTTTCTTT,CASSPRQVRNTEAFF,-,TRBV18,-,TRBJ1-1
TGTGCCAGCAGCTTATCCCCAGCTAGCGGGAGGGTCCGGGAAGAGCAGTACTTC,CASSLSPASGRVREEQYF,few,TRBV7-8,TRBD2,TRBJ2-7
TGTGCCAGCAGTGGGAGGACTCAGAACTACGAGCAGTACTTC,CASSGRTQNYEQYF,-,TRBV6-1,-,TRBJ2-7
TGTGCCACCAGCCGGGCGGCGGGGAGCTCCTACAATGAGCAGTTCTTC,CATSRAAGSSYNEQFF,-,TRBV15,-,TRBJ2-1
TGTGCCATCAGTTTGACTAGCGGGGGGAGTAGTGAGCAGTTCTTC,CAISLTSGGSSEQFF,-,TRBV10-3,TRBD2,TRBJ2-1
TGCGCCAGCAGTTGGACAGGGCCCAATGAGCAGTTCTTC,CASSWTGPNEQFF,-,TRBV5-1,TRBD1,TRBJ2-1
TGCGCCAGCAGCCTTGGGGGCTACACAGATACGCAGTATTTT,CASSLGGYTDTQYF,-,TRBV5-1,-,TRBJ2-3
TGCGCCAGCAGCCAGCTGACCGGGACAGGGGGCACAGATACGCAGTATTTT,CASSQLTGTGGTDTQYF,few,TRBV4-1,TRBD1,TRBJ2-3
TGTGCCAGTAAAGAGGATACGGGCACTGAAGCTTTCTTT,CASKEDTGTEAFF,-,TRBV19,-,TRBJ1-1
TGTGCCAGCAGCTTAGCGCCCCTATCTGGGGCCAACGTCCTGACTTTC,CASSLAPLSGANVLTF,-,TRBV7-8,-,TRBJ2-6
TGTGCCAGCAGCGCCGGACTCAAGAACACCGGGGAGCTGTTTTTT,CASSAGLKNTGELFF,once,TRBV11-3,-,TRBJ2-2
TGTGCCAGCAGCCAGGATGCTCAGCCCCAGCATTTT,CASSQDAQPQHF,-,TRBV7-9,-,TRBJ1-5
TGTGCCAGCAGTTTAGGGCAGGCGGTAGTTAGGAGGATCCAGGCCAGGGATACGCAGTATTTT,CASSLGQAVVRRIQARDTQYF,-,TRBV28,-,TRBJ2-3
TGCGCCAGCAGCTTGGCGACAGGGTCTACCCCTCTGGACTTC,CASSLATGSTPLDF,-,TRBV5-1,TRBD1,TRBJ2-5
TGTGCCAGCAGCCCGCGGGTCCTTGGGAGCAATCAGCCCCAGCATTTT,CASSPRVLGSNQPQHF,-,TRBV7-2,-,TRBJ1-5
TGTGCCAGCAGACCAGGGGGTTATCTATCTGGAAACACCATATATTTT,CASRPGGYLSGNTIYF,-,TRBV11-2,TRBD1,TRBJ1-3
TGCGCCAGCAGCCAAGAAGCCGGGGGGGCCGGGTTATGGGATACGCAGTATTTT,CASSQEAGGAGLWDTQYF,-,TRBV4-3,TRBD2,TRBJ2-3
TGTGCCACGGGACTAGCGGGCCACGAGCAGTACTTC,CATGLAGHEQYF,-,TRBV10-3,TRBD2,TRBJ2-7
TGTGCCTGGAGTGCGGCTAGCGGGAGTTACGAGCAGTACTTC,CAWSAASGSYEQYF,-,TRBV30,TRBD2,TRBJ2-7
TGTGCCAGCAGCGCCAGGGGTTTGTTGAACACCATATATTTT,CASSARGLLNTIYF,-,TRBV2,-,TRBJ1-3
TGCGCCTCCCGGGTGAACACTGAAGCTTTCTTT,CASRVNTEAFF,-,TRBV20-1,-,TRBJ1-1